This entry lists 3 T cell receptor delta chains sequenced from one sample in a study of γδ T cells in repeated Plasmodium falciparum infection (dated by TCRdb to the early 2020s). Vgamma9/Vdelta2+ and Vdelta2-negative gammadelta T cell populations were flow-sorted from peripheral blood mononuclear cells for bulk TCR repertoire analysis. Library generation was performed with multiplex PCR. The instrument was an Illumina MiSeq. TCRdb reanalyzed the public reads with the CATT caller, and identical DNA sequences were merged afterwards. This sample gives 93,000 or so delta-chain clones in total; 0.8% to 1% of them show up just once. The ten most abundant clones make up over 8.5% of the sample. Sequencing was performed on gamma-delta T cells from blood. These receptors originate from a pool of human donors (malaria-infected and uninfected, not separated).

This clone has a count of ten or more. The same CDR3 is also encoded by other DNA sequences in this sample. The chain links TRDV1 to TRDJ1, with 8 bases identical to TRDD3. TCRdb offers no J gene call, so here the DNA was matched to germline to obtain one. The CDR3 is 26 residues long. V lost 3 bases, J lost 2 bases, and 38 bases stayed unmatched. CDR1 and CDR2 (germline): TSWWSYY, QGS. In DNA form, the CDR3 reads TGTGCTCTTGGGGACCACCCCCCCGTCCCACCCGGTGGGGGGATAAGGGGCCCACTCTATACCGATAAACTCATCTTT. This encodes CALGDHPPVPPGGGIRGPLYTDKLIF.

As for this clone: TCRdb's protein, taken from a much larger clone, differs from this DNA's translation at residue 12, likely owing to a read error; the protein displayed comes from the DNA. This chain links TRDV1 with TRDJ1; the D gene is possibly TRDD3 (5 bases). Germline V gene lookup returns CDR1 TSWWSYY and CDR2 QGS. The CDR3 is 18 amino acids. Trimming removed 1 base at V and 5 bases at J, with 23 bases between. The CDR3 reads CALGERRYGIRHWDKLIF. The CDR3 DNA is TGTGCTCTTGGGGAACGGAGGTACGGTATACGTCATTGGGATAAACTCATCTTT.

In this sample, this clone turned up many times. Given a far larger clone just one base away, this is likely a sequencing read error. The CDR3 region is CACDTVGWGIRQVHTDKLIF. DNA of the CDR3: TGTGCCTGTGACACGGTGGGATGGGGGATTCGCCAAGTACACACCGATAAACTCATCTTT. The chain links TRDV2 to TRDJ1; 8 nucleotides line up with TRDD3. The germline V gene encodes CDR1 GEAIGNYY and CDR2 EKD. Trimming at V came to 1 base and at J to 0 bases, leaving 18 bases not matched to a gene. The CDR3 consists of 20 residues.